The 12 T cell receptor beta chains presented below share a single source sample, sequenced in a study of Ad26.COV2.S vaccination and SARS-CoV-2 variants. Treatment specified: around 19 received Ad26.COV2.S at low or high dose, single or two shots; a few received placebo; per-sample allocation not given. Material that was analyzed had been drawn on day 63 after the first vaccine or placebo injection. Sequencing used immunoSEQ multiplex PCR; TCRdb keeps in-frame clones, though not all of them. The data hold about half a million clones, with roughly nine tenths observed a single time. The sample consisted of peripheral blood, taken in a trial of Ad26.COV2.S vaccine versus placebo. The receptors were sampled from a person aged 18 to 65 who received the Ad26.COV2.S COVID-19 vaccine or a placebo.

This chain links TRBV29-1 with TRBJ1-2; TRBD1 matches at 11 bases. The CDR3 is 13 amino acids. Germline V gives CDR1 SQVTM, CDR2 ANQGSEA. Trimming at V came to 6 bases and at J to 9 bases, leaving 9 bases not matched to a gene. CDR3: CSVDLRTGGSYTF. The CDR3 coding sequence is TGCAGCGTCGACCTCAGGACAGGGGGCAGCTACACCTTC.

This chain's CDR3 is CASSSQGVNSPLHF. The CDR3 coding sequence is TGTGCCAGCAGTTCTCAGGGCGTGAATTCACCCCTCCACTTT. V and J are TRBV28 and TRBJ1-6, with D perhaps TRBD1 (5 bases). The CDR3 spans 14 residues. Germline loops: CDR1 MDHEN, CDR2 SYDVKM. V lost 4 bases, J lost 7 bases, and 11 bases lay in between.

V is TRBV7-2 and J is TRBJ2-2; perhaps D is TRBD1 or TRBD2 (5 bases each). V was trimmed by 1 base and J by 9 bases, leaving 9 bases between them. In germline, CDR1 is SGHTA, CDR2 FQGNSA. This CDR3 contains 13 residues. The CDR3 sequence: CASSLVSGRELFF. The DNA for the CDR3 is TGTGCCAGCAGCTTAGTGTCGGGACGGGAGCTGTTTTTT.

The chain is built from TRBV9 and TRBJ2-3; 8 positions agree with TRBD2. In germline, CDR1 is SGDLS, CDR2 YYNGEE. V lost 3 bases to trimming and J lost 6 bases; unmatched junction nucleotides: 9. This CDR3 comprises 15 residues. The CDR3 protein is CASSDGGSGGDTQYF. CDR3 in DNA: TGTGCCAGCAGCGATGGAGGCTCGGGGGGGGATACGCAGTATTTT.

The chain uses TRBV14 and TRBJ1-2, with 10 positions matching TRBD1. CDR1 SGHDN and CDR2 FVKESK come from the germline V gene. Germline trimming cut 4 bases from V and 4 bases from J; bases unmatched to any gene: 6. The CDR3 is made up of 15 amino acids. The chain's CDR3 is CASSLTGTGVYGYTF. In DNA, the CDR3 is TGTGCCAGCAGCCTAACCGGGACAGGGGTCTATGGCTACACCTTC.

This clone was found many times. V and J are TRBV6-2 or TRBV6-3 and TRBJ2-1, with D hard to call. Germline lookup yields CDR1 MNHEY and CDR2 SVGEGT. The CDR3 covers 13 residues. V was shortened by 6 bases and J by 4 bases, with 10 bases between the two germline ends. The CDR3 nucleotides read TGTGCCAGCAGCAAGACATCGTACAATGAGCAGTTCTTC. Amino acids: CASSKTSYNEQFF.

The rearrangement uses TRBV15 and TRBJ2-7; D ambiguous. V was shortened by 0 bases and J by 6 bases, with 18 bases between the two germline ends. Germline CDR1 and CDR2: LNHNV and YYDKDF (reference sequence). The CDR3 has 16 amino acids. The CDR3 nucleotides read TGTGCCACCAGCAGAGATCTTATTGGCACACTCAGCGAGCAGTACTTC. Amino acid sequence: CATSRDLIGTLSEQYF.

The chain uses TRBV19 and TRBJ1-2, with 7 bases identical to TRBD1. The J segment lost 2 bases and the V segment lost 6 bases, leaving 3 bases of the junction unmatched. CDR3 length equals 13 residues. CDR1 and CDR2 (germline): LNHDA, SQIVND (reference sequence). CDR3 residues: CASSPDRNYGYTF. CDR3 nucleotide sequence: TGTGCCAGTAGCCCGGACAGGAACTATGGCTACACCTTC.

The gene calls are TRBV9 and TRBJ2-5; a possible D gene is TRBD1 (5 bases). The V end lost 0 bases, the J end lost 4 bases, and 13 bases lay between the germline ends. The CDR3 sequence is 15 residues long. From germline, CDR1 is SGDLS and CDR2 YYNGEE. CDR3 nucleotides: TGTGCCAGCAGCGTAGCCTTAGGGGTGGGAGAGACCCAGTACTTC. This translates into CASSVALGVGETQYF.

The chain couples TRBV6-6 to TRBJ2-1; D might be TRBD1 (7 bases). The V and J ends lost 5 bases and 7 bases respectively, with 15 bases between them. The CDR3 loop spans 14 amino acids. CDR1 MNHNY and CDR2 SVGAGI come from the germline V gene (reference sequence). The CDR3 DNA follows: TGTGCCAGCAGTACCCCGGAGGGGGCTAATGAGCAGTTCTTC. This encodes CASSTPEGANEQFF.

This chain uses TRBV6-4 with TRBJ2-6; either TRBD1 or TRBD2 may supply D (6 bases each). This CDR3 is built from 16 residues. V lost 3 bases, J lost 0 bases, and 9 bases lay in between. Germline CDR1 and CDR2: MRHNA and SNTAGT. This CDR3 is CASSERGASGANVLTF. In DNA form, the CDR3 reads TGTGCCAGCAGTGAGAGGGGGGCCTCTGGGGCCAACGTCCTGACTTTC.

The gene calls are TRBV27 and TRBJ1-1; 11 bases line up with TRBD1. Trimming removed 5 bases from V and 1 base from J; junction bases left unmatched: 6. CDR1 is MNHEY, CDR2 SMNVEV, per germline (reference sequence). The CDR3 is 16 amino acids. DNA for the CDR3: TGTGCCAGCAGTCCGGACAGGGGGCAGGGGAACACTGAAGCTTTCTTT. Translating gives CASSPDRGQGNTEAFF.